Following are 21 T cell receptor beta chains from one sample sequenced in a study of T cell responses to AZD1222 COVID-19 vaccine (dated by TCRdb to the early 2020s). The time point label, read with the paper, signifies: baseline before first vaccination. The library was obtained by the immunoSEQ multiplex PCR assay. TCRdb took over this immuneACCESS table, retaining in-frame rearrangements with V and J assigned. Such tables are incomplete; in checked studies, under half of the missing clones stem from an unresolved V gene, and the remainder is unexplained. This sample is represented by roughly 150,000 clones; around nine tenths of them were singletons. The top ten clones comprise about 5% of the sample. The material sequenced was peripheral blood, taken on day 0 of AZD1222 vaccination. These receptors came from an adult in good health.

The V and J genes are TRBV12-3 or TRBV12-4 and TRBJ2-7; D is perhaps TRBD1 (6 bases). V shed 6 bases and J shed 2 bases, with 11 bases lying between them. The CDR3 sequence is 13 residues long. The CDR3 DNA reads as TGTGCCAGCAGAGATACAGGGACCTACGAGCAGTACTTC. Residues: CASRDTGTYEQYF.

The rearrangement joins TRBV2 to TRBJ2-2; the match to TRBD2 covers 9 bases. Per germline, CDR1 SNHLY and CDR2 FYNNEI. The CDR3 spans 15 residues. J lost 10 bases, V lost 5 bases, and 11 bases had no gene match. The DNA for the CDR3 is TGTGCCAGCAGTACCCCGTCTAGCGGGAATATGGAGCTGTTTTTT. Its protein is CASSTPSSGNMELFF.

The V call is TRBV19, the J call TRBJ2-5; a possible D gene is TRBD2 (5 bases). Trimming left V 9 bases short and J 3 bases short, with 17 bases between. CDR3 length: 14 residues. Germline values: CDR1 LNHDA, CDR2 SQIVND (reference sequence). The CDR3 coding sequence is TGTGCCAGCTCTTCCAATAGAGGGAAAGAGACCCAGTACTTC. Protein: CASSSNRGKETQYF.

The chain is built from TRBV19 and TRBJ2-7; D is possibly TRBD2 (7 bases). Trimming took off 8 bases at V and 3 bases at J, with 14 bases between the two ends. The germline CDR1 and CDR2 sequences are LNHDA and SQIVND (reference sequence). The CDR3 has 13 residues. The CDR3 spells CASGGAGGYEQYF. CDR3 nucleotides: TGTGCCAGTGGGGGGGCAGGAGGCTACGAGCAGTACTTC.

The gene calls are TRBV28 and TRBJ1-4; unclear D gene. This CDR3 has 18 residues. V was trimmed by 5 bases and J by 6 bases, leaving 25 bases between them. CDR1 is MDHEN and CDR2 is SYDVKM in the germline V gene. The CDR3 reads CASSIRRERAYGDEKLFF. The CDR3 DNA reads TGTGCCAGCAGTATTAGAAGGGAAAGGGCCTATGGGGATGAAAAACTGTTTTTT.

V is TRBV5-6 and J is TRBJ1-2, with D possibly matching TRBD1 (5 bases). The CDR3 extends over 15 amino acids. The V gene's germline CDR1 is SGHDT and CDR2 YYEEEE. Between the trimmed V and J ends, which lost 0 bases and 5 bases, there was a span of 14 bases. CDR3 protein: CASSLVRARSYGYTF. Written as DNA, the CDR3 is TGTGCCAGCAGCTTGGTCAGGGCCCGCAGTTATGGCTACACCTTC.

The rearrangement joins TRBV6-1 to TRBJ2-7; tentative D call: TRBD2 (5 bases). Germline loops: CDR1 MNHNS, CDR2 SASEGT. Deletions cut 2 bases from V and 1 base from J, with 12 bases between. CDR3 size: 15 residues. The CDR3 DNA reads TGTGCCAGCAGTGAATTCGGAGAGGGTTCCTACGAGCAGTACTTC. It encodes CASSEFGEGSYEQYF.

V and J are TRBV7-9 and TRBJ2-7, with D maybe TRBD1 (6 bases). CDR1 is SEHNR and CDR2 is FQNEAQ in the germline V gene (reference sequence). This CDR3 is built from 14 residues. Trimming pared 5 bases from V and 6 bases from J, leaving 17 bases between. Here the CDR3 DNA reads TGTGCCAGCAGCCCGACGGGGCCGACAGGCGAGCAGTACTTC. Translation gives CASSPTGPTGEQYF.

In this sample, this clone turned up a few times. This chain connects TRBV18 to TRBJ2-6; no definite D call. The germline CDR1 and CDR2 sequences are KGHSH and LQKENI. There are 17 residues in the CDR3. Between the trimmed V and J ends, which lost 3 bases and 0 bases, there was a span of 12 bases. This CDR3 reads CASSPRRHRSGANVLTF. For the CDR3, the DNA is TGTGCCAGCTCACCGCGCCGTCACCGCTCTGGGGCCAACGTCCTGACTTTC.

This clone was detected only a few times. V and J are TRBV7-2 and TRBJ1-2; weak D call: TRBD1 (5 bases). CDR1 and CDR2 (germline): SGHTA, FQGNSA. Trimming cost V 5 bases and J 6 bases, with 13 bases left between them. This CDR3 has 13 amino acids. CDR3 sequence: CASSGAATNGYTF. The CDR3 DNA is TGTGCCAGCAGCGGGGCGGCCACAAATGGCTACACCTTC.

The CDR3 bases are TGCGCCAGCAGTCGTCCAGGAGGGACGAACACTGAAGCTTTCTTT. Translated: CASSRPGGTNTEAFF. The chain has TRBV23-1 and TRBJ1-1; the D gene is possibly TRBD1 (5 bases). TRBV23-1 is an open reading frame whose function is uncertain. V was shortened by 4 bases and J by 1 base, with 13 bases between the two germline ends. This CDR3 is 15 amino acids long.

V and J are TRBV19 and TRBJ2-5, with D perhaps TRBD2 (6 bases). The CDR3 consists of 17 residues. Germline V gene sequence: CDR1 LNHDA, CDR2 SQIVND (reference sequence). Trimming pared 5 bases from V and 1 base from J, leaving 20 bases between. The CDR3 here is CASSVRLEMIVQETQYF. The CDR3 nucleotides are TGTGCCAGTAGTGTCCGACTAGAGATGATCGTCCAAGAGACCCAGTACTTC.

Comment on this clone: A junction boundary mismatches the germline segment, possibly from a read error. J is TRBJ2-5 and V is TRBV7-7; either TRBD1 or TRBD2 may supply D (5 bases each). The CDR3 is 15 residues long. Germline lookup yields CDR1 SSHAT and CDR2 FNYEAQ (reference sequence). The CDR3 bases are TGTGCTAGCAGCACCCGGGACGCCCGAGGAGAGACCCAGTACTTC. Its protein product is CASSTRDARGETQYF.

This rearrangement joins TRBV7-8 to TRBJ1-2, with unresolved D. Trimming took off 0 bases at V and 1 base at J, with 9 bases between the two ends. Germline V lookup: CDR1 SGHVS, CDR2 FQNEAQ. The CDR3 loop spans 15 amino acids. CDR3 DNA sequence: TGTGCCAGCAGCTTAGCGTTAGGGCTTAACTATGGCTACACCTTC. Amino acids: CASSLALGLNYGYTF.

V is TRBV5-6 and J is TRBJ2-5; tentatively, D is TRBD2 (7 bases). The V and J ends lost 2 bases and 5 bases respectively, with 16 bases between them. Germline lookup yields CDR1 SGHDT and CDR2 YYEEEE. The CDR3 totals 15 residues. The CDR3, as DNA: TGTGCCAGCAGCTTCATAAGTGGGAGGGGGGAGACCCAGTACTTC. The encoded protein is CASSFISGRGETQYF.

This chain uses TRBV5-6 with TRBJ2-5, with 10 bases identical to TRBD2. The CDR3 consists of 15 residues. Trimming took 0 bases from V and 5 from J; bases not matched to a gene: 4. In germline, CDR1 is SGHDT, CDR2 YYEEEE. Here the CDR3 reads CASSLELAGVETQYF. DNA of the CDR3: TGTGCCAGCAGCTTGGAGCTAGCGGGAGTTGAGACCCAGTACTTC.

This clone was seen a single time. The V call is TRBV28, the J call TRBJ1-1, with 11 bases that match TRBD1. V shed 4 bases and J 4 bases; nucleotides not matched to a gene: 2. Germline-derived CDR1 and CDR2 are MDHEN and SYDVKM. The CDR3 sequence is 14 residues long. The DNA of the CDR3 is TGTGCCAGCAGTTCCGGGACAGGGGGCACTGAAGCTTTCTTT. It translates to CASSSGTGGTEAFF. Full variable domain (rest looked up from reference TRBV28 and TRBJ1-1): DVKVTQSSRYLVKRTGEKVFLECVQDMDHENMFWYRQDPGLGLRLIYFSYDVKMKEKGDIPEGYSVSREKKERFSLILESASTNQTSMYLCASSSGTGGTEAFFGQGTRLTVV.

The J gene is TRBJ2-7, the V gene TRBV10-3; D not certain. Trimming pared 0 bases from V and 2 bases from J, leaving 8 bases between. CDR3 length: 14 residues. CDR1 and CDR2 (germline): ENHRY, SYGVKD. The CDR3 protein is CAISESSPPYEQYF. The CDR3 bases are TGTGCCATCAGTGAGTCCTCCCCACCCTACGAGCAGTACTTC.

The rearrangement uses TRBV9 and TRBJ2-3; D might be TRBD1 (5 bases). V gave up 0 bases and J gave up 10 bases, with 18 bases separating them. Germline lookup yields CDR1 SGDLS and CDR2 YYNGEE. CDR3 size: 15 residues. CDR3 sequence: CASSVAQGAANPQYF. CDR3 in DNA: TGTGCCAGCAGCGTAGCCCAAGGGGCTGCTAACCCGCAGTATTTT.

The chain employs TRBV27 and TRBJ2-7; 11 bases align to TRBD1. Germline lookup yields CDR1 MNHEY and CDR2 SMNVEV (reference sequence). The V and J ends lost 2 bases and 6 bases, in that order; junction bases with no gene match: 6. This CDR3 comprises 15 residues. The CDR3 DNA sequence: TGTGCCAGCAGTTTAACTGAGGGGACAGGGGGCGAGCAGTACTTC. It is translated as CASSLTEGTGGEQYF.

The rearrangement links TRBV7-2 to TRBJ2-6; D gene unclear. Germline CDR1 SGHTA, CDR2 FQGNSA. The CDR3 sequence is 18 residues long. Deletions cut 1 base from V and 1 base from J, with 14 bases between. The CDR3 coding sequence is TGTGCCAGCAGCTTAGGGCCAGCTCAAGAGTCTGGGGCCAACGTCCTGACTTTC. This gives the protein CASSLGPAQESGANVLTF.